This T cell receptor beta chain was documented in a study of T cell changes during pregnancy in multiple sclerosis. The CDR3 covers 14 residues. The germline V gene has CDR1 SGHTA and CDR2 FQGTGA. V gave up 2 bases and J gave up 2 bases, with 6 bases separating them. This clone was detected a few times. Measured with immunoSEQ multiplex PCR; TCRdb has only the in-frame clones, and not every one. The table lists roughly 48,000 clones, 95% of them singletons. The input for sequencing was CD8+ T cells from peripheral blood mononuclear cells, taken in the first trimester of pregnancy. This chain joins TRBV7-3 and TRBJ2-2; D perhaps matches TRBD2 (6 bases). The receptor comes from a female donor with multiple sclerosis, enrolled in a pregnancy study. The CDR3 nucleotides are TGTGCCAGCAGCTTAGGACTAAACACCGGGGAGCTGTTTTTT. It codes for CASSLGLNTGELFF.